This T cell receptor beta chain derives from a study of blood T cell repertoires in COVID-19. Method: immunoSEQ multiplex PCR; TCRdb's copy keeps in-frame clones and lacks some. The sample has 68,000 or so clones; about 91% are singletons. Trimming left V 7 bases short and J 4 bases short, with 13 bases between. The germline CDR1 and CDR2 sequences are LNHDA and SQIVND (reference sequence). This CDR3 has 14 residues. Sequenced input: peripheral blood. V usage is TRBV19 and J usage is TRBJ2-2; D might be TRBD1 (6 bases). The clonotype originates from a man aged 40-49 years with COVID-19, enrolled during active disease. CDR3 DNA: TGTGCCAGTATACAGCAGGGGATCACCGGGGAGCTGTTTTTT. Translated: CASIQQGITGELFF.